Below, one TCR beta chain is given with its context. Its specificity is not known. This sample is part of a study of T cell responses to AZD1222 COVID-19 vaccine. Study conclusions and caveats: Spike was spanned by vaccine-associated CD4 TCRs, with dominance at 160-218 and 743-854. Baseline testing showed seropositivity in only five or six AZD1222 recipients. Clonal diversity was possibly underestimated, and white British individuals and females predominated among donors.

Germline V CDR1 and CDR2: SGHRS, YFSETQ. The CDR3 covers 13 residues. Trimming removed 3 bases from V and 1 base from J, with 7 bases in between. Repertoires were generated with immunoSEQ multiplex PCR, while TCRdb's copy carries only in-frame clones and drops some. The sample yields about 140,000 clones, 93% seen once. This TCR was sampled from an adult who had recovered from COVID-19. The sample was peripheral blood, taken after recovery from COVID-19. The chain joins TRBV5-1 to TRBJ1-1, with D tentatively TRBD1 (5 bases). The CDR3 reads CASSSGENTEAFF. DNA of the CDR3: TGCGCCAGCAGCTCGGGGGAGAACACTGAAGCTTTCTTT.